This note documents a single T cell receptor beta chain sequence. This clone was seen more than once but under ten times. Its binding antigen is unknown. No quality values exist for individual bases; no much larger clone is one base distant. These data come from a study of T cell responses to AZD1222 COVID-19 vaccine (dated by TCRdb to the early 2020s). For the study in its entirety: A total of 230 or so trial participants underwent TCR sequencing, of whom about 210 received two doses of AZD1222 and about 25 received two doses of the MenACWY control vaccine. Trial participants were enrolled by age into subgroups of 18-55, 56-69 and 70-plus years, and 148, 28 and 57 TCR-sequenced participants, respectively, were included in these subgroups. What the authors observed across the whole study: Participants were mostly white British, with more females than males. The authors suggested clonal diversity may have been underestimated. After two AZD1222 doses, both the breadth and the depth of spike-specific TCRs were significantly higher than at day 0 and than in MenACWY recipients. Conclusions about previously exposed vaccinees were limited because only a handful of AZD1222 recipients were SARS-CoV-2 seropositive at baseline. Reportedly, close to half of the unique spike-specific TCRs recognized epitopes lying outside the regions that are mutated in the B.1.351 and B.1.1.7 variants. In the small 56-69-year group, the increase in depth fell short of significance, most likely because of low power. CD4 TCRs associated with the vaccine covered the entire spike protein, and the dominant responses were in regions 160-218 and 743-854. Because no samples from the day 14 peak response were available, repertoires could be characterized only after the peak T cell response.

Taken from the germline V gene, the CDR1 and CDR2 loops are LGHNA and YNFKEQ. Trimming costs V 4 bases and J 5 bases, and their ends lie 14 bases apart. From the cysteine through the phenylalanine, the CDR3 covers 15 amino acids. Only the CDR3 DNA stays, 45 bases, in frame from base 1. Explained via the paper, the time point label denotes: about 28 days (+/-7) after the second vaccine dose. AZD1222 recipients whose second dose came at about 4 weeks and those whose second dose came at about 12 weeks were combined into one group, since spike-specific TCR depth and breadth did not differ between the two schedules. Vaccinee samples came from UK trials COV001 and COV002, including a single-blind randomized controlled phase 2/3 trial of AZD1222 (ChAdOx1 nCoV-19) in healthy adults. Trial participant PBMC samples were collected at day 0 and day 28 after the second dose for TCRbeta chain sequencing. The CDR3 regions of human TCRbeta chains were analyzed by immunosequencing. From the authors' description of their analysis: TCRs in the repertoires were matched against a reference library of SARS-CoV-2-specific TCRs that had been generated with the MIRA antigen-specificity platform. Breadth was defined as the fraction of unique TCRs that were SARS-CoV-2-associated, and depth was defined as the fraction of total T cells that were SARS-CoV-2-associated. Using the MIRA data, every spike-specific TCR was mapped to the spike region that the TCR reacted to and assigned to either a CD4 or a CD8 class. Log10-transformed breadth and depth values were compared by one-way ANOVA with Sidak's multiple comparisons tests. Here the immuneACCESS table is served through TCRdb, limited to in-frame sequences with V and J called. Missing clones are a known gap in these copies; in checked studies unresolved V genes cover under half, and the rest lacks a known reason. D and trimming come from the DNA, and the V and J calls and clone size come from that table. The sample contains fewer than 200,000 clones, 87% of them found a single time. The ten largest make up approximately 0.97% of the sample.

This sequence uses TRBV4-2 and TRBJ2-2, with TRBD1 perhaps the D gene, on 6 matching bases. The receptor was isolated from an adult who received the AZD1222 COVID-19 vaccine. This specimen was peripheral blood, taken 28 days after the second AZD1222 dose. The nucleotide sequence reads as follows: TGTGCCAGCAGCCCAGAGGGCCAGGGGACCGGGGAGCTGTTTTTT. The encoded protein is CASSPEGQGTGELFF.